A single sample gave rise to the 31 T cell receptor beta chains below, sequenced in a study of beta chain features in type 1 diabetes. General study points: Shortening that was moderate but significant affected the TCRB CDR3s of Type 1 diabetes patients in all four CD4+ subsets.

The whole isolated RNA underwent reverse transcription, so sequencing captured expressed TCRB transcripts. Sequencing used immunoSEQ multiplex PCR; TCRdb keeps in-frame clones, though not all of them. Here the sample spans under 350,000 clones, roughly 24% being singletons. No antigen has been assigned to these receptors. The sequenced material came from naive CD4+ T cells from blood. All receptors come from a woman in her 30s with type 1 diabetes.

The V call is TRBV15, the J call TRBJ1-1; the D is unclear. The CDR3 length is 12 residues. Germline values: CDR1 LNHNV, CDR2 YYDKDF (reference sequence). V gave up 6 bases and J gave up 1 base, with 6 bases separating them. CDR3 sequence (DNA): TGTGCCACCAGACTAGGGAACACTGAAGCTTTCTTT. This encodes CATRLGNTEAFF.

This chain joins TRBV25-1 and TRBJ2-5; 9 bases align to TRBD1. Germline CDR1 reads MGHDK; CDR2 reads SYGVNS. The junction had 16 bases not matched to a gene; V was cut back by 4 bases and J by 4 bases. This CDR3 spans 18 amino acids. CDR3 region: CASSVNRGTGSALETQYF. In DNA form, the CDR3 reads TGTGCCAGCAGTGTCAACCGTGGGACAGGGAGCGCCCTAGAGACCCAGTACTTC.

The gene calls are TRBV5-4 and TRBJ2-3; 9 bases fit TRBD2. Per the germline V gene, CDR1 is SGHNT and CDR2 is YYREEE (reference sequence). V shed 5 bases, J shed 1 base, and the junction held 5 bases outside the gene matches. The CDR3 totals 15 residues. CDR3 residues: CASRFSGRRTDTQYF. CDR3 DNA sequence: TGTGCCAGCAGATTCAGCGGGAGGCGCACAGATACGCAGTATTTT.

The gene calls are TRBV30 and TRBJ2-1; D gene unclear. V was trimmed by 6 bases and J by 0 bases, leaving 12 bases between them. There are 14 residues in the CDR3. CDR1 and CDR2 (germline): GTSNPN, SVGIG (reference sequence). The CDR3 region is CACLVESSYNEQFF. CDR3 coding DNA: TGTGCCTGTCTAGTTGAGAGCTCCTACAATGAGCAGTTCTTC.

This clone was seen a handful of times. The same CDR3 arises from other DNA sequences in this sample as well. V usage is TRBV5-1 and J usage is TRBJ2-5, with a possible D match to TRBD1 (6 bases). The CDR3 has 15 residues. The germline V gene has CDR1 SGHRS and CDR2 YFSETQ. V was shortened by 0 bases and J by 0 bases, with 9 bases between the two germline ends. The CDR3 DNA reads as TGCGCCAGCAGCTTGGGAGACAGGCACCAAGAGACCCAGTACTTC. Translation: CASSLGDRHQETQYF.

The rearrangement joins TRBV2 to TRBJ2-2; a possible D gene is TRBD2 (6 bases). The V end was cut by 6 bases, the J end by 0 bases, with 11 bases between. The CDR3 sequence is 15 residues long. Germline-derived CDR1 and CDR2 are SNHLY and FYNNEI. CDR3 DNA: TGTGCCAGCAGGAAAGGGACTGCGAACACCGGGGAGCTGTTTTTT. This translates into CASRKGTANTGELFF.

V and J are TRBV7-3 and TRBJ2-3; 9 bases align to TRBD1. CDR3 length: 18 amino acids. J was trimmed by 4 bases and V by 6 bases; bases with no gene match: 17. The germline V gene encodes CDR1 SGHTA and CDR2 FQGTGA. The CDR3 protein is CASSQGPLTGGWADTQYF. CDR3 DNA sequence: TGTGCCAGCAGTCAAGGGCCTCTGACAGGGGGTTGGGCAGATACGCAGTATTTT.

This clone was picked up one time. CDR3 sequence: CASSRFPASDLYNEQFF. The CDR3 DNA is TGTGCCAGTAGTAGATTCCCCGCTAGCGACCTCTACAATGAGCAGTTCTTC. This chain joins TRBV19 and TRBJ2-1, with TRBD2 as a possible D gene (6 bases). Trimming stripped 4 bases from V and 3 bases from J, with 19 bases between. This CDR3 is built from 17 residues. Germline V gives CDR1 LNHDA, CDR2 SQIVND (reference sequence).

This rearrangement joins TRBV30 to TRBJ1-2; a possible D gene is TRBD1 (6 bases). The CDR3 consists of 14 residues. CDR1 is GTSNPN, CDR2 SVGIG, per germline (reference sequence). Trimming left V 3 bases short and J 4 bases short, with 15 bases between. The CDR3: CAWSGTRSVYGYTF. CDR3 DNA sequence: TGTGCCTGGAGCGGGACAAGGTCTGTCTATGGCTACACCTTC.

The chain recombines TRBV7-8 with TRBJ1-1, with 8 bases that match TRBD1. The V segment lost 6 bases and the J segment 0 bases; nucleotides outside the gene matches: 9. Germline V gives CDR1 SGHVS, CDR2 FQNEAQ. The CDR3 length is 16 residues. The CDR3 DNA is TGTGCCAGCAGACCTCGGGACAGGCCCTTGAACACTGAAGCTTTCTTT. This encodes CASRPRDRPLNTEAFF.

In this sample, this clone turned up a few times. CDR3 sequence reads: CASSHWSGQANQPQHF. Written as DNA, the CDR3 is TGCGCCAGCAGCCATTGGAGCGGGCAGGCGAATCAGCCCCAGCATTTT. The chain recombines TRBV4-1 with TRBJ1-5; D remains unclear. Germline values: CDR1 MGHRA, CDR2 YSYEKL. Deletions cut 3 bases from V and 4 bases from J, with 16 bases between. The CDR3 has 16 amino acids.

This clone has just a few counts. V gene TRBV7-9 combines with J gene TRBJ2-7; TRBD2 matches 11 bases. The CDR3 sequence is 12 residues long. The V segment lost 5 bases and the J segment 6 bases; nucleotides outside the gene matches: 0. Germline-derived CDR1 and CDR2 are SEHNR and FQNEAQ (reference sequence). CDR3 loop: CASSTSGSEQYF. The CDR3 region has the DNA TGTGCCAGCAGCACTAGCGGGAGCGAGCAGTACTTC.

The V call is TRBV18, the J call TRBJ2-7, with 8 nucleotides matching TRBD1. Germline CDR1 KGHSH, CDR2 LQKENI. Trimming took 2 bases from V and 12 from J; bases not matched to a gene: 9. The CDR3 loop spans 13 amino acids. The CDR3 nucleotides read TGTGCCAGCTCACCAGGGGCCAACCAGGGGGCGTACTTC. The encoded protein is CASSPGANQGAYF.

This clone was recorded a few times. The V call is TRBV9, the J call TRBJ1-2, with 7 bases aligning to TRBD1. The CDR3 runs to 14 residues. Germline CDR1 reads SGDLS; CDR2 reads YYNGEE. J lost 8 bases, V lost 5 bases, and 12 bases had no gene match. CDR3 in amino acids: CASRPFTGTEGYTF. CDR3 DNA: TGTGCCAGCAGACCTTTTACAGGGACAGAGGGCTACACCTTC.

This clone was detected a few times. The genes are TRBV27 and TRBJ2-3; 13 nucleotides align to TRBD2. Germline V gives CDR1 MNHEY, CDR2 SMNVEV (reference sequence). J lost 11 bases, V lost 6 bases, and 11 bases had no gene match. The CDR3 has 15 amino acids. The CDR3, as DNA: TGTGCCAGCAGCACTAGCGGGGGGGTTTGGAGTAAGCAGTATTTT. This codes for CASSTSGGVWSKQYF.

This clone was found a few times. The rearrangement joins TRBV30 to TRBJ2-7; 9 nucleotides line up with TRBD2. The CDR3 is made up of 16 amino acids. With V trimmed by 0 bases and J by 8 bases, 14 bases remained unmatched. Germline V gene lookup returns CDR1 GTSNPN and CDR2 SVGIG (reference sequence). The CDR3 loop reads CAWSVRIAGVDDKQYF. The CDR3 coding sequence is TGTGCCTGGAGTGTACGAATAGCGGGAGTCGATGATAAGCAGTACTTC.

This clone has only a few counts. J is TRBJ2-5 and V is TRBV28; D not certain. The CDR3 runs 15 residues. CDR1 is MDHEN, CDR2 SYDVKM, per germline. Trimming cost V 1 base and J 4 bases, with 13 bases left between them. The CDR3 sequence is CASSLFTRVLETQYF. CDR3 bases: TGTGCCAGCAGTTTATTTACTCGGGTCCTAGAGACCCAGTACTTC.

This clone was observed a few times. The rearrangement links TRBV9 to TRBJ2-6; 9 bases are a match to TRBD1. This CDR3 contains 17 residues. V gave up 2 bases and J gave up 2 bases; unmatched junction bases: 5. Per the germline V gene, CDR1 is SGDLS and CDR2 is YYNGEE. CDR3 protein: CASSVDRGTAGANVLTF. As DNA, the CDR3 is TGTGCCAGCAGCGTGGACAGGGGAACGGCTGGGGCCAACGTCCTGACTTTC.

The rearrangement uses TRBV29-1 and TRBJ1-1, with a tentative D call TRBD1 (6 bases). The germline gives CDR1 SQVTM, CDR2 ANQGSEA. Trimming removed 7 bases at V and 1 base at J, with 10 bases between. The CDR3 sequence is 12 residues long. The CDR3 bases are TGCAGCGGGGGACACCCGAACACTGAAGCTTTCTTT. This codes for CSGGHPNTEAFF.

This rearrangement joins TRBV7-3 to TRBJ2-1, with 10 nucleotides matching TRBD1. Germline V CDR1 and CDR2: SGHTA, FQGTGA. The V and J ends lost 3 bases and 8 bases, in that order; junction bases with no gene match: 7. The CDR3 is 15 amino acids. For the CDR3, the DNA is TGTGCCAGCAGCTTTTCGGGACAGGGGCCCGATGAGCAGTTCTTC. Amino acids: CASSFSGQGPDEQFF.

The chain employs TRBV4-1 and TRBJ2-7, with 10 bases matching TRBD2. The V segment lost 6 bases and the J segment 2 bases; nucleotides outside the gene matches: 4. The germline CDR1 and CDR2 sequences are MGHRA and YSYEKL. The length of the CDR3 is 14 residues. As DNA, the CDR3 is TGCGCCAGCAGAACCAGCGGGAGGGCCTACGAGCAGTACTTC. Translated: CASRTSGRAYEQYF.

CDR3 in DNA: TGTGCCAGCAGTGACAGGGCCCGATATGGCTACACCTTC. It yields the protein CASSDRARYGYTF. The chain is built from TRBV2 and TRBJ1-2, with D perhaps TRBD1 (5 bases). Germline CDR1 SNHLY, CDR2 FYNNEI. The CDR3 spans 13 residues. Trimming removed 3 bases at V and 5 bases at J, with 10 bases between.

The CDR3, as DNA: TGTGCCAGCCGGGACAGGAATTTCTATGGCTACACCTTC. Protein sequence: CASRDRNFYGYTF. The chain has TRBV2 and TRBJ1-2; 8 bases align to TRBD1. CDR1 is SNHLY, CDR2 FYNNEI, per germline. J gave up 4 bases and V 8 bases, and 6 bases lay outside the gene matches. CDR3 size: 13 residues. The full variable domain, completed using reference TRBV2 and TRBJ1-2, is EPEVTQTPSHQVTQMGQEVILRCVPISNHLYFYWYRQILGQKVEFLVSFYNNEISEKSEIFDDQFSVERPDGSNFTLKIRSTKLEDSAMYFCASRDRNFYGYTFGSGTRLTVV.

This clone turned up a few times. V gene TRBV2 combines with J gene TRBJ2-6, with D perhaps matching TRBD1 (5 bases). Trimming pared 6 bases from V and 4 bases from J, leaving 10 bases between. The CDR3 totals 14 residues. The germline gives CDR1 SNHLY, CDR2 FYNNEI. The CDR3 spells CASRQVAGANVLTF. DNA of the CDR3: TGTGCCAGCAGACAGGTAGCCGGGGCCAACGTCCTGACTTTC.

The V call is TRBV5-1, the J call TRBJ2-3; 10 bases match TRBD1. The trim removed 4 bases at V and 5 bases at J, leaving 19 bases unmatched. Germline CDR1 SGHRS, CDR2 YFSETQ. The CDR3 loop spans 19 amino acids. The CDR3 sequence is CASSADSPDRGPVVDTQYF. The CDR3 coding sequence is TGCGCCAGCAGCGCGGACAGCCCTGACAGGGGGCCTGTTGTAGATACGCAGTATTTT.

This clone has more than one count but fewer than ten. V is TRBV29-1 and J is TRBJ2-7, with TRBD2 matching 7 bases. V was pared by 4 bases and J by 2 bases, with 8 bases of the junction left unmatched. The germline V gene has CDR1 SQVTM and CDR2 ANQGSEA. CDR3 size: 14 residues. In DNA form, the CDR3 reads TGCAGCGTTGCGGCTAGCGGAGCCACCTACGAGCAGTACTTC. Translating gives CSVAASGATYEQYF.

This chain joins TRBV5-4 and TRBJ1-2; D gene unclear. The CDR3 is 14 amino acids. Deletions cut 4 bases from V and 2 bases from J, with 12 bases between. Germline values: CDR1 SGHNT, CDR2 YYREEE (reference sequence). CDR3 nucleotides: TGTGCCAGCAGCCTCCTGACGGGGAACTATGGCTACACCTTC. As protein: CASSLLTGNYGYTF.

A few counts support this clone. This sequence joins TRBV6-5 and TRBJ2-5; tentatively, D is TRBD1 (5 bases). The V gene lost 4 bases and the J gene lost 2 bases, with 14 bases spanning the gap. The CDR3 is made up of 15 amino acids. Germline V gene sequence: CDR1 MNHEY, CDR2 SVGAGI. This chain's CDR3 is CASSLQASSQETQYF. The CDR3 DNA follows: TGTGCCAGCAGTTTACAGGCTTCCTCACAAGAGACCCAGTACTTC.

V is TRBV18 and J is TRBJ2-1; TRBD2 matches at 16 bases. This CDR3 is 15 amino acids long. V shed 2 bases, J shed 15 bases, and the junction held 7 bases outside the gene matches. Germline CDR1 is KGHSH and CDR2 is LQKENI. The CDR3 protein is CASSPGTSGRARLFF. As DNA, the CDR3 is TGTGCCAGCTCACCAGGGACTAGCGGGAGGGCCCGGCTGTTCTTC.

The rearrangement links TRBV29-1 to TRBJ2-2; D is possibly TRBD1 (6 bases). The germline gives CDR1 SQVTM, CDR2 ANQGSEA. V lost 6 bases and J 5 bases, leaving 19 bases between the germline ends. This CDR3 region has 15 residues. CDR3 nucleotide sequence: TGCAGCGTGCTTATATCCCGACAGGCAACCGGGGAGCTGTTTTTT. The encoded protein is CSVLISRQATGELFF.

V usage is TRBV15 and J usage is TRBJ1-1; 8 nucleotides line up with TRBD1. The germline CDR1 and CDR2 sequences are LNHNV and YYDKDF (reference sequence). CDR3 size: 17 residues. J lost 5 bases, V lost 2 bases, and 13 bases had no gene match. In DNA form, the CDR3 reads TGTGCCACCAGCAGATCCCGGACAGGGAGGGGAGAAACTGAAGCTTTCTTT. Residues: CATSRSRTGRGETEAFF.